These T cell receptor beta chains were read from a single sample in a study of OX40 agonist ivuxolimab in advanced cancers. Sequencing was performed with immunoSEQ multiplex PCR; in TCRdb, only in-frame clones are kept and a portion is missing. Among 50,000 to 65,000 clones listed, around nine tenths were seen once. Source: CD4+ or CD8+ T cells sorted from blood, taken in a trial of the OX40 agonist ivuxolimab. Receptors were obtained from an adult with an advanced solid tumor such as melanoma, head and neck, liver or kidney cancer. CDR3s include the opening cysteine and the closing phenylalanine or tryptophan. D genes are given only for firm matches. Only some rows state a clone size, as once, few, many or a class for expanded clones.

TRBV5-4	TRBJ2-7	TRBD2	NA	CASSRAGGTYEQYF	TGTGCCAGCAGCCGAGCGGGAGGGACCTACGAGCAGTACTTC
TRBV7-2	TRBJ1-2	NA	NA	CASSPQGSPGYGYTF	TGTGCCAGCAGCCCCCAGGGTTCGCCGGGGTATGGCTACACCTTC
TRBV5-6	TRBJ2-7	NA	NA	CASSHSRGGYEQYF	TGTGCCAGCAGCCACAGCAGGGGTGGGTACGAGCAGTACTTC
TRBV30	TRBJ2-3	TRBD2	NA	CAWSVPAGTDTQYF	TGTGCCTGGAGTGTCCCAGCGGGGACGGATACGCAGTATTTT
TRBV6-5	TRBJ2-3	TRBD2	NA	CASIQRGITDTQYF	TGTGCCAGCATCCAGCGGGGTATCACAGATACGCAGTATTTT
TRBV7-6	TRBJ1-4	TRBD1	NA	CASSLGVDRGFGEKLFF	TGTGCCAGCAGCTTAGGAGTCGACAGGGGTTTCGGAGAAAAACTGTTTTTT
TRBV28	TRBJ1-3	TRBD1	NA	CASRGSAGGGGNTIYF	TGTGCCAGCAGAGGCTCGGCAGGGGGTGGGGGAAACACCATATATTTT
TRBV11-3	TRBJ1-1	TRBD1	NA	CASSLGQGGEAFF	TGTGCCAGCAGCCTAGGACAGGGTGGTGAAGCTTTCTTT
TRBV5-6	TRBJ1-5	NA	once	CASSSQGWSNQPQHF	TGTGCCAGCAGCAGCCAGGGTTGGAGCAATCAGCCCCAGCATTTT
TRBV6-1	TRBJ1-4	TRBD1	NA	CASSATGGNEKLFF	TGTGCCAGCAGTGCGACAGGGGGTAATGAAAAACTGTTTTTT
TRBV4-3	TRBJ1-2	NA	NA	CASSLLAANYGYTF	TGCGCCAGCAGCCTGCTGGCGGCTAACTATGGCTACACCTTC
TRBV7-2	TRBJ2-1	TRBD2	NA	CASSAESGRAVRYNEQFF	TGTGCCAGCAGCGCGGAGAGCGGGAGGGCTGTAAGGTACAATGAGCAGTTCTTC
TRBV9	TRBJ1-1	TRBD1	NA	CASSVGTGAPMAFF	TGTGCCAGCAGCGTAGGGACAGGGGCGCCGATGGCTTTCTTT
TRBV5-1	TRBJ2-4	TRBD2	NA	CASSPTSGRPNIQYF	TGCGCCAGCAGCCCCACTAGCGGGAGGCCAAACATTCAGTACTTC
TRBV9	TRBJ2-2	NA	NA	CASSPTLRLYYGAGELFF	TGTGCCAGCAGCCCCACCTTGCGCCTTTACTATGGGGCCGGGGAGCTGTTTTTT
TRBV11-2	TRBJ1-2	NA	few	CASSLDAVAGEGYTF	TGTGCCAGCAGCTTAGACGCGGTGGCAGGGGAAGGCTACACCTTC
TRBV28	TRBJ2-5	TRBD1	NA	CASSQVGQGHLETQYF	TGTGCCAGCAGCCAAGTGGGACAGGGTCATTTAGAGACCCAGTACTTC
TRBV11-2	TRBJ2-1	NA	NA	CASSLEPGAEQFF	TGTGCCAGCAGCTTAGAGCCAGGGGCCGAGCAGTTCTTC
TRBV19	TRBJ2-7	NA	NA	CASSISISTYEQYF	TGTGCCAGTAGTATAAGTATATCTACCTACGAGCAGTACTTC
TRBV5-4	TRBJ2-7	TRBD2	NA	CASSSPGRRTSGTYEQYF	TGTGCCAGCAGCTCGCCCGGACGTCGGACTAGCGGGACCTACGAGCAGTACTTC
TRBV15	TRBJ1-2	NA	NA	CATSREYGANYGYTF	TGTGCCACCAGCAGAGAGTACGGGGCTAACTATGGCTACACCTTC
TRBV11-2	TRBJ2-7	TRBD2	NA	CASSLEPSGSEQYF	TGTGCCAGCAGCTTAGAGCCTAGCGGGAGCGAGCAGTACTTC
TRBV6-6	TRBJ2-7	TRBD2	NA	CASSYSSVAGEPEQYF	TGTGCCAGCAGTTACTCCTCGGTAGCGGGAGAGCCCGAGCAGTACTTC
TRBV15	TRBJ2-7	NA	NA	CATSSGLGTLYEQYF	TGTGCCACCAGCTCTGGACTCGGGACACTCTACGAGCAGTACTTC
TRBV18	TRBJ2-5	NA	NA	CASSPVDRNQETQYF	TGTGCCAGCTCACCCGTGGACAGAAACCAAGAGACCCAGTACTTC
TRBV7-2	TRBJ2-7	TRBD1	NA	CASSLEGVTGGEQYF	TGTGCCAGCAGCTTAGAAGGGGTGACAGGGGGCGAGCAGTACTTC
TRBV7-2	TRBJ2-1	NA	NA	CASSLVRDSHGGRGNEQFF	TGTGCCAGCAGCTTAGTGCGAGACAGCCATGGGGGTCGAGGCAATGAGCAGTTCTTC
TRBV9	TRBJ1-3	TRBD1	NA	CASSVSPGQGGGNTIYF	TGTGCCAGCAGCGTATCCCCGGGACAGGGGGGGGGAAACACCATATATTTT
TRBV18	TRBJ2-7	TRBD2	NA	CASFGTSAYEQYF	TGTGCCAGCTTCGGGACTAGCGCCTACGAGCAGTACTTC